This TCR beta chain was documented in a study of cytomegalovirus exposure and HLA in healthy donors. Details on this clone: What it binds is not known.

Study conclusions and caveats: Most subjects had HLA-A and HLA-B alleles reportedly predicted accurately by TCR beta sequences. Clonal expansion, a later analysis showed, was greater in HLA-associated TCR beta chains than in equally common others. A link between a missense DCLRE1C variant and TCR beta V- and J-gene trimming emerged from a later analysis. Prior analysis indicated that the majority of TCR beta V segments exhibited productivity approximately 87% or approximately 30% of the time.

Use of 60 Vbeta and 13 Jbeta primers characterized the PCR. Clones were read by immunoSEQ multiplex PCR, and TCRdb kept only the in-frame ones, dropping some. The sample holds about 120,000 clones; about 83% are singletons and the top ten take approximately 2.6%. The sequence was collected from a female donor in good health and CMV-seronegative. Sequenced: PBMCs.

CDR3 region: CASSSQGPRETQYF. DNA of the CDR3: TGTGCCAGCAGCTCCCAGGGGCCACGAGAGACCCAGTACTTC. The chain is built from TRBV5-5 and TRBJ2-5; weak D call: TRBD1 (6 bases). The CDR3 has 14 amino acids. The V gene's germline CDR1 is SGHKS and CDR2 YYEKEE (reference sequence). Trimming cost V 3 bases and J 4 bases, with 13 bases left between them.